This entry lists 5 T cell receptor beta chains sequenced from one sample in a study of T-cell memory formation after mild COVID-19. MiXCR, run by TCRdb on the 5' RACE reads, gives a single entry per CDR3 protein. The table shows around 430,000 distinct CDR3 sequences, with approximately 15% occurring only once. The sequencing sample was made of PBMCs or a T cell subset sorted from them (not recorded which). Receptor source: a man younger than 35 who had mild COVID-19 (a few samples of this study predate the infection). Cell type and time point are not known.

The chain has TRBV20-1 and TRBJ2-7; D is perhaps TRBD1 (6 bases). The CDR3 sequence is 15 residues long. The V and J ends lost 0 bases and 1 base respectively, with 13 bases between them. CDR1 is DFQATT, CDR2 SNEGSKA, per germline (reference sequence). The CDR3 region has the DNA TGCAGTGCTAGAGATGTGGGGGCCTCTTCCTACGAGCAGTACTTC. This sequence encodes CSARDVGASSYEQYF.

The chain combines TRBV7-3 with TRBJ2-5, with 9 bases identical to TRBD2. Trimming took 3 bases from V and 5 from J; bases not matched to a gene: 1. The CDR3 runs to 13 residues. CDR1 is SGHTA, CDR2 FQGTGA, per germline. CDR3 residues: CASSFGTSETQYF. The CDR3 DNA follows: TGTGCCAGCAGCTTCGGGACTAGCGAGACCCAGTACTTC.

V is TRBV5-1 and J is TRBJ2-1; 7 bases are shared with TRBD2. The CDR3 consists of 14 residues. Germline trimming cut 0 bases from V and 7 bases from J; bases unmatched to any gene: 4. CDR1 is SGHRS, CDR2 YFSETQ, per germline. The CDR3 sequence is CASSLVLAQNEQFF. CDR3 bases: TGCGCCAGCAGCTTGGTACTAGCGCAGAATGAGCAGTTCTTC.

This clonotype was observed a handful of times. The V gene is TRBV6-5, the J gene TRBJ2-7; D possibly corresponds to TRBD1 (6 bases). Germline V gene lookup returns CDR1 MNHEY and CDR2 SVGAGI. The CDR3 consists of 14 residues. V was cut by 5 bases and J by 4 bases, with 15 bases left in between. The CDR3 spells CASSRSPDRYEQYV. CDR3 nucleotide sequence: TGTGCCAGCAGTCGCTCTCCCGACAGGTACGAGCAGTACGTC.

In this sample, this clonotype turned up a few times. The chain links TRBV20-1 to TRBJ1-2; the D gene is possibly TRBD1 (6 bases). This CDR3 has 13 amino acids. Germline V lookup: CDR1 DFQATT, CDR2 SNEGSKA (reference sequence). V lost 2 bases, J lost 8 bases, and 15 bases lay in between. CDR3 amino acids: CSARFSGGRGYTF. CDR3 coding DNA: TGCAGTGCTAGATTTTCGGGGGGCCGAGGCTACACCTTC.